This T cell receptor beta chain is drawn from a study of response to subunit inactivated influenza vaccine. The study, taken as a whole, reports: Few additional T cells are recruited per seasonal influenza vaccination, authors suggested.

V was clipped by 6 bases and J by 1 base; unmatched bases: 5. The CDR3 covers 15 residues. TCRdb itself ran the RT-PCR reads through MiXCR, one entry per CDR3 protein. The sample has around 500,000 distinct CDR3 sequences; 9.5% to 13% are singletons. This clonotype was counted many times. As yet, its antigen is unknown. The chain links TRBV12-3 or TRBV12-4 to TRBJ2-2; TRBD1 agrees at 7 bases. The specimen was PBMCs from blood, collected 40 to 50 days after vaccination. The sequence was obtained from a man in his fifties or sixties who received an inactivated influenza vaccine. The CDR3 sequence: CASRSGQENTGELFF. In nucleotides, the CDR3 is TGTGCCAGCAGATCCGGACAGGAGAACACCGGGGAGCTGTTTTTT.